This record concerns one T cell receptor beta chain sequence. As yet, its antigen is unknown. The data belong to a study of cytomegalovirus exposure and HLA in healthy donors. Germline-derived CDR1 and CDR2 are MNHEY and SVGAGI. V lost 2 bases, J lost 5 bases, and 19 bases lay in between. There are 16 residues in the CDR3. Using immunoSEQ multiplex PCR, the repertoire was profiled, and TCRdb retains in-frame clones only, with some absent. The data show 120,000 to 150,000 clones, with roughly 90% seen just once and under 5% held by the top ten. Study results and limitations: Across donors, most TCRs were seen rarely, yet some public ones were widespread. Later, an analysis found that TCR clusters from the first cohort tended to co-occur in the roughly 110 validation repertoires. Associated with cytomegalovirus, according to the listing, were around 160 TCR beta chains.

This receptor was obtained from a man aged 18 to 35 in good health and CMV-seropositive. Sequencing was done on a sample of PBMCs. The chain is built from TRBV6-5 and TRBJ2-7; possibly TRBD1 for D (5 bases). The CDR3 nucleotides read TGTGCCAGCAGTTACACCCAGGGTGCCCGAGTGAACGAGCAGTACTTC. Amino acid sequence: CASSYTQGARVNEQYF.